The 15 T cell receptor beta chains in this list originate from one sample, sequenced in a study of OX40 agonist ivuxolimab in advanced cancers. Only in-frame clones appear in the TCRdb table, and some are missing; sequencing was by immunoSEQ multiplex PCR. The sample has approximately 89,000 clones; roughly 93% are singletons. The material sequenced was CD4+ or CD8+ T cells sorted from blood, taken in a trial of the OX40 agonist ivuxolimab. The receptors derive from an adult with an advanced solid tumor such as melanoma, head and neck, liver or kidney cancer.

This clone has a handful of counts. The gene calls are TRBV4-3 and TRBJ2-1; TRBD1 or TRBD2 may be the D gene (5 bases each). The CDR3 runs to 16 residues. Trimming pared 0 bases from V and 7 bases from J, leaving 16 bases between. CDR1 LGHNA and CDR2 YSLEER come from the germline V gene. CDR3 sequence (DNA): TGCGCCAGCAGCCAAGATCTGTCAGGGAGTTGGAATGAGCAGTTCTTC. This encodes CASSQDLSGSWNEQFF.

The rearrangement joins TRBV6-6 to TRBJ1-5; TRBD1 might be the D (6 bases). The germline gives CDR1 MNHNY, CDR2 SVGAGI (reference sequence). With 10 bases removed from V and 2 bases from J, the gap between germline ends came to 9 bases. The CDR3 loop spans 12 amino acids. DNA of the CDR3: TGTGCCACAGGGGCGGGCAATCAGCCCCAGCATTTT. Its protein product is CATGAGNQPQHF.

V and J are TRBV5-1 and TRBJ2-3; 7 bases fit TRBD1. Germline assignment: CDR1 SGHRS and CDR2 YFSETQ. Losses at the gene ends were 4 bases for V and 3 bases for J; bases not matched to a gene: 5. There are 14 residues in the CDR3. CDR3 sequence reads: CASSTGQETDTQYF. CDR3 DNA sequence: TGCGCCAGCAGCACCGGACAGGAGACAGATACGCAGTATTTT.

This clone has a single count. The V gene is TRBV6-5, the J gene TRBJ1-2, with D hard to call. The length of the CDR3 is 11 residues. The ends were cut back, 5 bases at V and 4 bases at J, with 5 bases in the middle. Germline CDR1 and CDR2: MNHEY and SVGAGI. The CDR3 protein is CASSGPYGYTF. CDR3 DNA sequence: TGTGCCAGCAGTGGACCCTATGGCTACACCTTC.

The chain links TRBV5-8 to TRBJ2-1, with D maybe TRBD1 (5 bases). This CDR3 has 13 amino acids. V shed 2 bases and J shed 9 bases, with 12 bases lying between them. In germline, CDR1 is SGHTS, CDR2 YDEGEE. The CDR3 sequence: CASSLLGAAEQFF. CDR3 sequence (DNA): TGTGCCAGCAGCTTATTAGGGGCCGCTGAGCAGTTCTTC.

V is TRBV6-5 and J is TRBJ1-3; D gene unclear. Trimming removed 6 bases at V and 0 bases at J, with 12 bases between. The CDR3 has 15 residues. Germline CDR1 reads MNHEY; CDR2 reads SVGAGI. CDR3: CASRPGQSSGNTIYF. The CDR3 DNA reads TGTGCCAGCAGGCCGGGCCAGAGCTCTGGAAACACCATATATTTT.

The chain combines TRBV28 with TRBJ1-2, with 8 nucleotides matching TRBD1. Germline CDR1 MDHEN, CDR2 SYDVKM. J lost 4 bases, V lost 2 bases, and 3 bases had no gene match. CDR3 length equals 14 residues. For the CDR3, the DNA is TGTGCCAGCAGTTTAGGCGGACAGGGCTATGGCTACACCTTC. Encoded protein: CASSLGGQGYGYTF.

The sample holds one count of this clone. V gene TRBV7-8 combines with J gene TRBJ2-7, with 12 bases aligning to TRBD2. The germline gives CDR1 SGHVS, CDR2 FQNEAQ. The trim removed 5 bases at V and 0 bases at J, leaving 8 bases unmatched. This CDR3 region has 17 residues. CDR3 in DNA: TGTGCCAGCAGCCGCGAGTTGGGACTAGCGGGCTCCTACGAGCAGTACTTC. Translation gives CASSRELGLAGSYEQYF.

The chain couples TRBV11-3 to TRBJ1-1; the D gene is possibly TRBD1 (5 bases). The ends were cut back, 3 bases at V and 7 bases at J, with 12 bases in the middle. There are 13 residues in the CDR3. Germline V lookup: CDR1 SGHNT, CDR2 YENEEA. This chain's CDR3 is CASSFRTGVEAFF. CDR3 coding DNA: TGTGCCAGCAGCTTTCGAACAGGAGTTGAAGCTTTCTTT.

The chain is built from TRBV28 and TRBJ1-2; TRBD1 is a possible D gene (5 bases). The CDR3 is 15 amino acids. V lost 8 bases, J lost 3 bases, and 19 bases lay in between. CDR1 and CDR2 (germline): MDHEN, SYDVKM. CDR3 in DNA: TGTGCCAGCGCAGCCCCCTCCGGGACGGACTATGGCTACACCTTC. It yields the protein CASAAPSGTDYGYTF.

The CDR3 DNA is TGCGCCAGCAGCGAGGGACAGCCCCAAGAGACCCAGTACTTC. Translating it yields CASSEGQPQETQYF. This sequence joins TRBV5-1 and TRBJ2-5, with 7 bases aligning to TRBD1. Losses at the gene ends were 4 bases for V and 1 base for J; bases not matched to a gene: 4. CDR3 length equals 14 residues. CDR1 SGHRS and CDR2 YFSETQ come from the germline V gene.

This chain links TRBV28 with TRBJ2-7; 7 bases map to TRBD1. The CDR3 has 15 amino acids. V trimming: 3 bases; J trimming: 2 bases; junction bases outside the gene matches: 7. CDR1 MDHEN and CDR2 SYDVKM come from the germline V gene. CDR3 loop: CASSFGQGVPYEQYF. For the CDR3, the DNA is TGTGCCAGCAGTTTCGGGCAGGGGGTCCCCTACGAGCAGTACTTC.

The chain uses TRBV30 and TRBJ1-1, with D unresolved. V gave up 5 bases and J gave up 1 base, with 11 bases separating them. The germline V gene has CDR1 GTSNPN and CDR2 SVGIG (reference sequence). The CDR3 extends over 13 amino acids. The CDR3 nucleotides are TGTGCCTGGCTGACCCAATCGAACACTGAAGCTTTCTTT. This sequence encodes CAWLTQSNTEAFF.

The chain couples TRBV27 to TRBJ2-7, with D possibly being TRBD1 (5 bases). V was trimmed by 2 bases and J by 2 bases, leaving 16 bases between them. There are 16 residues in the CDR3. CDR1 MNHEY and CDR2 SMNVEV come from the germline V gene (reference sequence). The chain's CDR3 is CASSLNNRGPTYEQYF. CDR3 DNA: TGTGCCAGCAGTTTAAATAATAGGGGCCCTACCTACGAGCAGTACTTC.

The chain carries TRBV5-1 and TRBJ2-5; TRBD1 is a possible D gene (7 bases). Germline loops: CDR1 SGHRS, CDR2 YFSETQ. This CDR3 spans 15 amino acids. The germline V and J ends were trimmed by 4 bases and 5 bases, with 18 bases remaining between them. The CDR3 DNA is TGCGCCAGCAGCGGGGGGACAGCGGTGTCCGAGACCCAGTACTTC. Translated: CASSGGTAVSETQYF.